The 22 T cell receptor beta chains reported below all come from one sample, sequenced in a study of shared clonotypes between healthy human individuals. Using immunoSEQ multiplex PCR, the repertoire was profiled, and TCRdb retains in-frame clones only, with some absent. The data hold about 300,000 clones, with roughly 70% observed a single time. Source material: memory CD4+ T cells sorted from blood. Subset denoted: CD45RA-negative fraction. These receptors all stem from a man younger than 40 in good health.

The gene calls are TRBV5-3 and TRBJ2-1; a weak D match, TRBD1 (6 bases). TRBV5-3 is sorted into the ORF group, with uncertain function. This CDR3 is 15 amino acids long. V lost 4 bases and J 0 bases, leaving 11 bases between the germline ends. CDR3 nucleotides: TGTGCCAGAAGCCAAACAGGGAGCTCCTACAATGAGCAGTTCTTC. It is translated as CARSQTGSSYNEQFF.

J is TRBJ2-7 and V is TRBV10-3, with D uncertain. Germline lookup yields CDR1 ENHRY and CDR2 SYGVKD. The CDR3 consists of 16 residues. V was pared by 2 bases and J by 1 base, with 15 bases between. The CDR3 DNA reads as TGTGCCATCAGTGAGAGGGTGATGGGGTTTTCCTACGAGCAGTACTTC. Translated: CAISERVMGFSYEQYF.

The J gene is TRBJ2-7, the V gene TRBV27, with a possible D match to TRBD2 (6 bases). Trimming took off 8 bases at V and 2 bases at J, with 13 bases between the two ends. The CDR3 is 13 amino acids. Germline V gives CDR1 MNHEY, CDR2 SMNVEV (reference sequence). As DNA, the CDR3 is TGTGCCAGCTCTTGGGGGGACGCCTACGAGCAGTACTTC. It encodes CASSWGDAYEQYF.

The chain carries TRBV15 and TRBJ1-2, with D maybe TRBD1 (5 bases). V lost 3 bases and J lost 7, with 12 bases in between. CDR3 length equals 13 residues. Germline CDR1 LNHNV, CDR2 YYDKDF (reference sequence). CDR3 amino acids: CATSRTERGGYTF. In nucleotides, the CDR3 is TGTGCCACCAGCAGGACAGAGAGGGGTGGCTACACCTTC.

The rearrangement links TRBV27 to TRBJ1-4; no reliable D call. Germline loops: CDR1 MNHEY, CDR2 SMNVEV (reference sequence). This CDR3 comprises 15 residues. The V end lost 5 bases, the J end lost 0 bases, and 10 bases lay between the germline ends. The CDR3 loop reads CASSTSRSTNEKLFF. CDR3 coding DNA: TGTGCCAGCAGTACCAGTAGATCAACTAATGAAAAACTGTTTTTT.

This clone was seen just once. The chain joins TRBV10-2 to TRBJ2-7; 9 nucleotides align to TRBD2. Germline CDR1 reads WSHSY; CDR2 reads SAAADI. The CDR3 length is 17 residues. J gave up 1 base and V 3 bases, and 10 bases lay outside the gene matches. The DNA for the CDR3 is TGCGCCAGCAGTGATTTTCGCGGGAGGGCCGGATCCTACGAGCAGTACTTC. Encoded protein: CASSDFRGRAGSYEQYF.

This chain joins TRBV7-2 and TRBJ2-1, with D possibly being TRBD1 (5 bases). Trimming took 4 bases from V and 9 from J, leaving 16 bases between them. The CDR3 consists of 14 residues. The germline V gene has CDR1 SGHTA and CDR2 FQGNSA. In DNA form, the CDR3 reads TGTGCCAGCAGCTATGACAGAGTCCTGACTGAGCAGTTCTTC. Protein: CASSYDRVLTEQFF. Full variable domain (remainder filled in from reference TRBV7-2 and TRBJ2-1): GAGVSQSPSNKVTEKGKDVELRCDPISGHTALYWYRQSLGQGLEFLIYFQGNSAPDKSGLPSDRFSAERTGGSVSTLTIQRTQQEDSAVYLCASSYDRVLTEQFFGPGTRLTVL.

This chain uses TRBV2 with TRBJ1-2; 8 bases align to TRBD1. Trimming cost V 5 bases and J 3 bases; bases outside gene matches: 2. This CDR3 is 13 amino acids long. The V gene's germline CDR1 is SNHLY and CDR2 FYNNEI. CDR3 residues: CASSPGGDYGYTF. DNA for the CDR3: TGTGCCAGCAGTCCAGGGGGCGACTATGGCTACACCTTC.

This chain uses TRBV4-1 with TRBJ1-2; 7 nucleotides line up with TRBD1. The CDR3 has 15 amino acids. The V and J ends lost 0 bases and 6 bases, in that order; junction bases with no gene match: 7. CDR1 and CDR2 from the germline V gene are MGHRA and YSYEKL. This CDR3 is CASSQEVRGSNGYTF. The CDR3, as DNA: TGCGCCAGCAGCCAAGAAGTCAGGGGGTCGAATGGCTACACCTTC.

This clone appeared once. The genes are TRBV6-5 and TRBJ2-7, with 9 bases fitting TRBD2. Germline V gene sequence: CDR1 MNHEY, CDR2 SVGAGI. Unmatched junction bases numbered 6, after V lost 5 bases and J lost 7 bases. CDR3 length: 13 residues. CDR3 sequence (DNA): TGTGCCAGCAGTCCGGGACTAGCACAGGAGCAGTACTTC. Translated, it gives CASSPGLAQEQYF.

The chain combines TRBV5-1 with TRBJ1-4, with D possibly TRBD1 on 5 matching bases. CDR1 SGHRS and CDR2 YFSETQ come from the germline V gene. CDR3 length: 17 amino acids. The V gene lost 3 bases and the J gene lost 10 bases, with 25 bases spanning the gap. Here the CDR3 reads CASSSLGQGREDGKLFF. CDR3 nucleotides: TGCGCCAGCAGCTCCCTAGGACAAGGTAGGGAGGATGGAAAACTGTTTTTT. Full variable domain (missing parts from reference TRBV5-1 and TRBJ1-4): KAGVTQTPRYLIKTRGQQVTLSCSPISGHRSVSWYQQTPGQGLQFLFEYFSETQRNKGNFPGRFSGRQFSNSRSEMNVSTLELGDSALYLCASSSLGQGREDGKLFFGSGTQLSVL.

CDR3 protein: CAISDRGARDTQYF. In DNA, the CDR3 is TGTGCCATCAGTGACAGGGGGGCACGAGATACGCAGTATTTT. V usage is TRBV10-3 and J usage is TRBJ2-3, with D possibly TRBD1 on 7 matching bases. The length of the CDR3 is 14 residues. Germline CDR1 and CDR2: ENHRY and SYGVKD. V was pared by 3 bases and J by 5 bases, with 12 bases between.

This rearrangement joins TRBV5-4 to TRBJ2-3, with D hard to call. Trimming took off 4 bases at V and 4 bases at J, with 10 bases between the two ends. The CDR3 is 13 amino acids. The germline CDR1 and CDR2 sequences are SGHNT and YYREEE (reference sequence). CDR3 sequence reads: CASSPRNPDTQYF. CDR3 coding DNA: TGTGCCAGCAGCCCGAGAAATCCAGATACGCAGTATTTT.

This sequence joins TRBV5-1 and TRBJ2-7; 9 bases align to TRBD1. From germline, CDR1 is SGHRS and CDR2 YFSETQ. CDR3 length: 15 residues. The trim removed 4 bases at V and 1 base at J, leaving 6 bases unmatched. In DNA form, the CDR3 reads TGCGCCAGCAGCGCGGGACAGGGAATATCCTACGAGCAGTACTTC. Its protein is CASSAGQGISYEQYF.

V and J are TRBV18 and TRBJ2-1; D ambiguous. Trimming shortened V by 3 bases and J by 2 bases, and 11 bases separated the two germline ends. Per germline, CDR1 KGHSH and CDR2 LQKENI. The CDR3 has 15 residues. The CDR3 DNA reads as TGTGCCAGCTCACCCTACGTGGCGGCCTACAATGAGCAGTTCTTC. Encoded protein: CASSPYVAAYNEQFF.

The V call is TRBV9, the J call TRBJ1-3; 8 nucleotides line up with TRBD1. The CDR3 length is 17 residues. Germline values: CDR1 SGDLS, CDR2 YYNGEE. V shed 4 bases and J 0 bases; nucleotides not matched to a gene: 9. CDR3 residues: CASSTSAGQASGNTIYF. Here the CDR3 DNA reads TGTGCCAGCAGCACGTCCGCGGGACAGGCCTCTGGAAACACCATATATTTT.

Only a few counts were recorded for this clone. The CDR3 sequence: CASSVGTSGRETQYF. Here the CDR3 DNA reads TGTGCCAGCAGCGTAGGGACTAGCGGGAGGGAGACCCAGTACTTC. The chain links TRBV9 to TRBJ2-5; 14 bases align to TRBD2. V shed 0 bases, J shed 5 bases, and the junction held 0 bases outside the gene matches. CDR1 and CDR2 from the germline V gene are SGDLS and YYNGEE. The CDR3 covers 15 residues.

The chain recombines TRBV7-2 with TRBJ2-1; D is unclear. Germline lookup yields CDR1 SGHTA and CDR2 FQGNSA. The CDR3 totals 13 residues. V lost 3 bases to trimming and J lost 12 bases, with 15 bases between them. DNA for the CDR3: TGTGCCAGCAGCTTTGAGTATTGGGCAGGGCAGTTCTTC. This gives the protein CASSFEYWAGQFF.

This chain uses TRBV5-1 with TRBJ2-2; 8 bases match TRBD2. Germline V lookup: CDR1 SGHRS, CDR2 YFSETQ. This CDR3 is built from 15 residues. After removal of 1 base from V and 8 bases from J, the junction contained 7 bases not matched to a gene. The CDR3: CASSLIAGTAGELFF. The DNA for the CDR3 is TGCGCCAGCAGCTTGATAGCGGGAACGGCGGGGGAGCTGTTTTTT.

The rearrangement uses TRBV5-4 and TRBJ1-4; D remains ambiguous. This CDR3 has 16 amino acids. Trimming shortened V by 4 bases and J by 7 bases, and 20 bases separated the two germline ends. Germline loops: CDR1 SGHNT, CDR2 YYREEE (reference sequence). The CDR3 here is CASSARTGRRSEKLFF. CDR3 nucleotide sequence: TGTGCCAGCAGCGCGCGTACCGGGAGACGCTCTGAAAAACTGTTTTTT.

V is TRBV14 and J is TRBJ2-5; 8 bases fit TRBD2. Germline loops: CDR1 SGHDN, CDR2 FVKESK. J lost 5 bases, V lost 1 base, and 15 bases had no gene match. The CDR3 covers 18 residues. Here the CDR3 reads CASSQGLVASGYPETQYF. As DNA, the CDR3 is TGTGCCAGCAGCCAAGGTCTGGTCGCTAGCGGGTATCCTGAGACCCAGTACTTC.

The genes are TRBV5-3 and TRBJ1-5; unclear D gene. TRBV5-3 is labeled an ORF, and its function is uncertain. V lost 2 bases to trimming and J lost 3 bases, with 6 bases between them. This CDR3 has 13 amino acids. The CDR3 here is CARSLQINQPQHF. CDR3 nucleotide sequence: TGTGCCAGAAGCTTACAGATCAATCAGCCCCAGCATTTT.